The 27 T cell receptor beta chains reported below all come from one sample, sequenced in a study of shared T cell receptors in the human thymus (TCRdb year 2021). Libraries were made using the immunoSEQ multiplex PCR assay. TCRdb holds this immuneACCESS table with in-frame rearrangements only. Some clones are missing; in checked studies, unresolved V genes explain under half, and the rest has no known cause. This sample has hundreds of thousands of clones in its table, and about 87% of those were observed once. More than 0.009% of the sample comes from the top ten. A further study also used this sample, focusing on human thymus T cells.

Input material: thymocytes. The origin of the receptors is a boy younger than two with a congenital heart defect. Donor details come from another sample of the same person, matched by shared clones.

The chain is built from TRBV21-1 and TRBJ1-5. TRBV21-1 constitutes a pseudogene. The CDR3 consists of 15 residues. This CDR3 reads CASSNRDFSNQPQHF. The CDR3 DNA is TGTGCCAGCAGCAATAGGGACTTCAGCAATCAGCCCCAGCATTTT.

The chain recombines TRBV11-2 with TRBJ1-6, with D possibly TRBD1 on 5 matching bases. CDR1 is SGHAT, CDR2 FQNNGV, per germline. V was clipped by 5 bases and J by 9 bases, with 23 bases between them. This CDR3 is built from 17 residues. CDR3 loop: CASSEKDIGKRGSPLHF. The CDR3 nucleotides are TGTGCCAGCAGCGAAAAAGACATAGGAAAAAGGGGTTCACCCCTCCACTTT.

The rearrangement joins TRBV6-9 to TRBJ2-2; D may be TRBD2 (5 bases). The CDR3 runs 16 residues. The V end was cut by 7 bases, the J end by 0 bases, with 15 bases between. Germline lookup yields CDR1 MNHGY and CDR2 SVAAGI. The CDR3 loop reads CASTPSAVANTGELFF. CDR3 in DNA: TGTGCCAGCACTCCCTCAGCGGTTGCGAACACCGGGGAGCTGTTTTTT.

The rearrangement links TRBV29-1 to TRBJ1-1; 7 positions match TRBD1. Germline CDR1 reads SQVTM; CDR2 reads ANQGSEA. Germline trimming cut 7 bases from V and 3 bases from J; bases unmatched to any gene: 8. This CDR3 region has 13 residues. This CDR3 is CSAGQAGYTEAFF. DNA of the CDR3: TGCAGCGCCGGACAGGCTGGTTACACTGAAGCTTTCTTT.

The gene calls are TRBV9 and TRBJ2-1; D is undetermined. Trimming pared 3 bases from V and 2 bases from J, leaving 15 bases between. CDR3 length: 16 amino acids. Germline V gene lookup returns CDR1 SGDLS and CDR2 YYNGEE. The CDR3 DNA sequence: TGTGCCAGCAGCGGAAACGCCGGGTTCACCTACAATGAGCAGTTCTTC. It encodes CASSGNAGFTYNEQFF.

This rearrangement joins TRBV6-4 to TRBJ1-2, with TRBD1 as a possible D gene (5 bases). V lost 7 bases, J lost 7 bases, and 13 bases lay in between. The CDR3 has 12 amino acids. Germline lookup yields CDR1 MRHNA and CDR2 SNTAGT. The CDR3 bases are TGTGCCAGCAAGGGGAACAACGCTGGCTACACCTTC. Its translation: CASKGNNAGYTF.

CDR3 sequence: CASSPRIGAPPSSYNEQFF. The DNA of the CDR3 is TGTGCCAGCAGCCCCCGGATAGGGGCCCCTCCAAGCTCCTACAATGAGCAGTTCTTC. The chain has TRBV4-2 and TRBJ2-1, with a tentative D call TRBD1 (5 bases). Germline CDR1 reads LGHNA; CDR2 reads YNFKEQ. The CDR3 is made up of 19 amino acids. The V end lost 4 bases, the J end lost 0 bases, and 22 bases lay between the germline ends.

Notes on this clone: This same CDR3 is encoded by further DNA sequences in the sample. The rearrangement links TRBV28 to TRBJ2-7; 8 positions match TRBD1. Germline lookup yields CDR1 MDHEN and CDR2 SYDVKM. V was pared by 5 bases and J by 3 bases, with 9 bases of the junction left unmatched. The CDR3 consists of 15 residues. CDR3 in DNA: TGTGCCAGCAGTCCTGGACAGGGAACAAGCTACGAGCAGTACTTC. It codes for CASSPGQGTSYEQYF.

The chain combines TRBV2 with TRBJ2-6; D not resolved. The V end lost 3 bases, the J end lost 0 bases, and 6 bases lay between the germline ends. The CDR3 extends over 15 amino acids. CDR1 SNHLY and CDR2 FYNNEI come from the germline V gene. The CDR3 nucleotides are TGTGCCAGCAGTGATTGGAGCTCTGGGGCCAACGTCCTGACTTTC. Its protein is CASSDWSSGANVLTF.

The chain recombines TRBV14 with TRBJ1-2, with D possibly TRBD1 on 6 matching bases. Germline assignment: CDR1 SGHDN and CDR2 FVKESK. The CDR3 is 15 amino acids. V gave up 2 bases and J gave up 5 bases, with 15 bases separating them. The DNA of the CDR3 is TGTGCCAGCAGCCAACGATTCCAGGGGCCTTATGGCTACACCTTC. Translating gives CASSQRFQGPYGYTF.

CDR3: CASSLTFEYEQYF. Written as DNA, the CDR3 is TGTGCCAGCAGCCTCACTTTTGAATACGAGCAGTACTTC. The rearrangement uses TRBV9 and TRBJ2-7; no firm D call. V was trimmed by 4 bases and J by 4 bases, leaving 12 bases between them. CDR1 SGDLS and CDR2 YYNGEE come from the germline V gene. The CDR3 consists of 13 residues.

The V call is TRBV30, the J call TRBJ2-5, with D perhaps matching TRBD2 (5 bases). The germline gives CDR1 GTSNPN, CDR2 SVGIG (reference sequence). This CDR3 comprises 10 residues. CDR3 coding DNA: TGTGCTGTGGAGGAGGAGACCCAGTACTTC. The encoded protein is CAVEEETQYF.

The chain combines TRBV4-2 with TRBJ2-3; TRBD2 aligns across 12 bases. Germline V gives CDR1 LGHNA, CDR2 YNFKEQ. V lost 1 base and J lost 3; bases outside the gene matches: 5. CDR3 length: 17 residues. The CDR3 DNA is TGTGCCAGCAGCCAAGGACTAGCGGGGGAGGGGACAGATACGCAGTATTTT. Translating it yields CASSQGLAGEGTDTQYF.

The chain couples TRBV10-2 to TRBJ1-3; 9 nucleotides match TRBD1. V dropped 6 bases and J dropped 4; count of bases not matched to a gene: 7. Per germline, CDR1 WSHSY and CDR2 SAAADI. The CDR3 has 15 residues. The CDR3 DNA is TGCGCCAGCAGGGTGGACAGGGGACACGGAAACACCATATATTTT. Its translation is CASRVDRGHGNTIYF.

This clone came up once. The chain recombines TRBV28 with TRBJ2-4, with D tentatively TRBD2 (6 bases). CDR1 MDHEN and CDR2 SYDVKM come from the germline V gene. Trimming shortened V by 3 bases and J by 0 bases, and 18 bases separated the two germline ends. This CDR3 is built from 18 residues. The CDR3 loop is CASSFGSRGPVAKNIQYF. CDR3 in DNA: TGTGCCAGCAGTTTCGGGAGTAGAGGGCCGGTAGCCAAAAACATTCAGTACTTC.

The chain links TRBV28 to TRBJ1-1; D remains unclear. The V and J ends lost 7 bases and 3 bases respectively, with 12 bases between them. Germline loops: CDR1 MDHEN, CDR2 SYDVKM. This CDR3 region has 13 residues. In DNA form, the CDR3 reads TGTGCCAGCACCCCGACCGGGGACACTGAAGCTTTCTTT. Translated, it gives CASTPTGDTEAFF. Full variable domain (missing parts from reference TRBV28 and TRBJ1-1): DVKVTQSSRYLVKRTGEKVFLECVQDMDHENMFWYRQDPGLGLRLIYFSYDVKMKEKGDIPEGYSVSREKKERFSLILESASTNQTSMYLCASTPTGDTEAFFGQGTRLTVV.

CDR3 nucleotide sequence: TGTGCCAGCAGTTTATTGGGGGCGACTATGAACACTGAAGCTTTCTTT. Protein sequence: CASSLLGATMNTEAFF. J is TRBJ1-1 and V is TRBV28; TRBD1 is a possible D gene (6 bases). The CDR3 is 16 residues long. V lost 1 base, J lost 0 bases, and 12 bases lay in between. Germline-derived CDR1 and CDR2 are MDHEN and SYDVKM.

The chain has TRBV11-3 and TRBJ2-5; 7 bases agree with TRBD2. The CDR3 extends over 13 amino acids. Germline CDR1 SGHNT, CDR2 YENEEA. V lost 1 base, J lost 4 bases, and 0 bases stayed unmatched. The DNA for the CDR3 is TGTGCCAGCAGCTTAGGGGGGGGAGAGACCCAGTACTTC. Residues: CASSLGGGETQYF.

The J gene is TRBJ2-7, the V gene TRBV27; weak D call: TRBD1 (6 bases). V lost 9 bases to trimming and J lost 0 bases, with 15 bases between them. The CDR3 loop spans 14 amino acids. Germline V gene lookup returns CDR1 MNHEY and CDR2 SMNVEV (reference sequence). The DNA of the CDR3 is TGTGCCAGTAAGGGGACAATCAGCTCCTACGAGCAGTACTTC. Its protein product is CASKGTISSYEQYF.

The chain has TRBV28 and TRBJ1-1, with 8 bases that match TRBD1. The germline V gene encodes CDR1 MDHEN and CDR2 SYDVKM. The CDR3 has 15 amino acids. V was pared by 5 bases and J by 6 bases, with 11 bases of the junction left unmatched. CDR3 in DNA: TGTGCCAGCAGTCCAGAAGGACAGGGTATTCCTGAAGCTTTCTTT. Amino acids: CASSPEGQGIPEAFF.

The gene calls are TRBV28 and TRBJ1-4, with unresolved D. The CDR3 has 16 amino acids. With 5 bases removed from V and 2 bases from J, the gap between germline ends came to 15 bases. Germline CDR1 and CDR2: MDHEN and SYDVKM. CDR3 coding DNA: TGTGCCAGCAGTGATCAACAGAGGGAGACTAATGAAAAACTGTTTTTT. Protein: CASSDQQRETNEKLFF. Together with reference TRBV28 and TRBJ1-4, the CDR3 gives the full variable domain: DVKVTQSSRYLVKRTGEKVFLECVQDMDHENMFWYRQDPGLGLRLIYFSYDVKMKEKGDIPEGYSVSREKKERFSLILESASTNQTSMYLCASSDQQRETNEKLFFGSGTQLSVL.

V and J are TRBV27 and TRBJ1-1, with TRBD1 identical over 7 bases. The V gene end was trimmed by 4 bases and the J gene end by 4 bases; junction bases not matched to a gene: 15. Germline-derived CDR1 and CDR2 are MNHEY and SMNVEV (reference sequence). There are 17 residues in the CDR3. The CDR3 coding sequence is TGTGCCAGCAGTTGGGGTCACCAGAGGGGGCGCGGCACTGAAGCTTTCTTT. Its translation is CASSWGHQRGRGTEAFF.

The J gene is TRBJ2-1, the V gene TRBV19; 12 bases match TRBD2. There are 16 residues in the CDR3. V shed 4 bases and J 5 bases; nucleotides not matched to a gene: 6. Germline assignment: CDR1 LNHDA and CDR2 SQIVND (reference sequence). The CDR3 DNA follows: TGTGCCAGTAGTACAAACGGACTAGCGGGGAACAATGAGCAGTTCTTC. Protein: CASSTNGLAGNNEQFF.

V is TRBV5-6 and J is TRBJ2-7, with unresolved D. The CDR3 consists of 14 residues. Germline CDR1 reads SGHDT; CDR2 reads YYEEEE. Trimming took off 1 base at V and 2 bases at J, with 10 bases between the two ends. The CDR3 loop is CASSLRPHTYEQYF. Here the CDR3 DNA reads TGTGCCAGCAGCTTGCGTCCACACACCTACGAGCAGTACTTC.

CDR3 region: CASRKDRQNTEAFF. CDR3 coding DNA: TGTGCCAGCAGGAAGGACAGGCAGAACACTGAAGCTTTCTTT. The V call is TRBV28, the J call TRBJ1-1; TRBD1 matches 7 bases. Germline V gene data show CDR1 as MDHEN and CDR2 as SYDVKM. CDR3 length equals 14 residues. With V trimmed by 6 bases and J by 1 base, 5 bases remained unmatched.

The chain is built from TRBV27 and TRBJ2-5; no clear D. Germline V CDR1 and CDR2: MNHEY, SMNVEV (reference sequence). The V end lost 0 bases, the J end lost 3 bases, and 17 bases lay between the germline ends. CDR3 size: 17 residues. The CDR3 coding sequence is TGTGCCAGCAGTTTATCCGGCGTTGCTACAGAGAAAGAGACCCAGTACTTC. This translates into CASSLSGVATEKETQYF.

The chain uses TRBV11-2 and TRBJ2-3, with D possibly matching TRBD2 (6 bases). V was trimmed by 3 bases and J by 6 bases, leaving 16 bases between them. The germline CDR1 and CDR2 sequences are SGHAT and FQNNGV. The CDR3 runs to 15 residues. For the CDR3, the DNA is TGTGCCAGCAGCTTCTTCGGCGGGGTGGCGGATACGCAGTATTTT. It specifies CASSFFGGVADTQYF.